This is a list of T cell receptor beta chains from one sample in a study of control samples from healthy donors and cancer patients. Only in-frame clones appear in the TCRdb table, and some are missing; sequencing was by immunoSEQ multiplex PCR. The repertoire holds under 65,000 clones, with approximately 89% as singletons. Sequencing was performed on PBMCs. Source of these receptors: a man aged 30-40 years with colorectal cancer. Each CDR3 is given with its conserved first and last residue. A D gene is named only where the DNA matches it firmly. Rows give clone size only sometimes, using once, few, many, or a class for an expanded clone.

cdr3_length: 11
d_call: NA
clone_size: NA
v_call: TRBV12-3/TRBV12-4
j_call: TRBJ1-5
cdr3_aa: CASSQTGTQHF
cdr3_nt: TGTGCCAGCAGTCAAACAGGGACCCAGCATTTT

cdr3_length: 15
d_call: NA
clone_size: NA
v_call: TRBV5-1
j_call: TRBJ2-2
cdr3_aa: CASSGGGLGTGELFF
cdr3_nt: TGCGCCAGCAGCGGAGGGGGTCTGGGGACTGGGGAGCTGTTTTTT

cdr3_length: 13
d_call: NA
clone_size: NA
v_call: TRBV11-2
j_call: TRBJ2-7
cdr3_aa: CASSPPWESEQYF
cdr3_nt: TGTGCCAGCAGCCCCCCGTGGGAAAGCGAGCAGTACTTC

cdr3_length: 14
d_call: NA
clone_size: NA
v_call: TRBV5-4
j_call: TRBJ2-5
cdr3_aa: CASSLELSLETQYF
cdr3_nt: TGTGCCAGCAGCTTGGAGCTGTCCTTAGAGACCCAGTACTTC

cdr3_length: 17
d_call: TRBD1
clone_size: NA
v_call: TRBV6-2/TRBV6-3
j_call: TRBJ2-7
cdr3_aa: CASSQRWVGTEYYEQYF
cdr3_nt: TGTGCCAGCAGCCAACGATGGGTGGGGACAGAATATTACGAGCAGTACTTC

cdr3_length: 17
d_call: TRBD2
clone_size: NA
v_call: TRBV5-4
j_call: TRBJ2-1
cdr3_aa: CASSYGLAGGSYNEQFF
cdr3_nt: TGTGCCAGCAGCTACGGACTAGCGGGGGGGTCCTACAATGAGCAGTTCTTC

cdr3_length: 14
d_call: NA
clone_size: few
v_call: TRBV4-1
j_call: TRBJ1-2
cdr3_aa: CASSQDDGGVGYTF
cdr3_nt: TGCGCCAGCAGCCAAGACGATGGGGGAGTTGGCTACACCTTC

cdr3_length: 15
d_call: TRBD1
clone_size: NA
v_call: TRBV11-2
j_call: TRBJ1-4
cdr3_aa: CASSLTGGRNEKLFF
cdr3_nt: TGTGCCAGCAGCTTGACAGGGGGCCGTAATGAAAAACTGTTTTTT

cdr3_length: 14
d_call: TRBD1
clone_size: NA
v_call: TRBV7-2
j_call: TRBJ2-5
cdr3_aa: CASSEGQVTETQYF
cdr3_nt: TGTGCCAGCAGCGAGGGACAGGTAACGGAGACCCAGTACTTC

cdr3_length: 18
d_call: TRBD1
clone_size: NA
v_call: TRBV4-1
j_call: TRBJ1-6
cdr3_aa: CASSHATGQLVNNSPLHF
cdr3_nt: TGCGCCAGCAGCCACGCAACGGGACAGTTAGTTAATAATTCACCCCTCCACTTT

cdr3_length: 15
d_call: NA
clone_size: NA
v_call: TRBV7-2
j_call: TRBJ1-1
cdr3_aa: CASSLSGRVNTEAFF
cdr3_nt: TGTGCCAGCAGCTTATCGGGGCGGGTGAACACTGAAGCTTTCTTT

cdr3_length: 13
d_call: NA
clone_size: NA
v_call: TRBV10-3
j_call: TRBJ1-5
cdr3_aa: CAISLDSNQPQHF
cdr3_nt: TGTGCCATCTCCCTGGATAGCAATCAGCCCCAGCATTTT

cdr3_length: 16
d_call: TRBD2
clone_size: once
v_call: TRBV5-1
j_call: TRBJ2-1
cdr3_aa: CASSPQPGLGTDEQFF
cdr3_nt: TGCGCCAGCAGCCCACAACCGGGACTAGGAACCGATGAGCAGTTCTTC

cdr3_length: 15
d_call: NA
clone_size: once
v_call: TRBV4-3
j_call: TRBJ2-3
cdr3_aa: CASSPQPGQADTQYF
cdr3_nt: TGCGCCAGCAGCCCCCAGCCAGGGCAAGCAGATACGCAGTATTTT

cdr3_length: 16
d_call: NA
clone_size: NA
v_call: TRBV6-5
j_call: TRBJ1-3
cdr3_aa: CASSYQFGFSGNTIYF
cdr3_nt: TGTGCCAGCAGTTATCAGTTTGGATTCTCTGGAAACACCATATATTTT

cdr3_length: 15
d_call: NA
clone_size: once
v_call: TRBV11-3
j_call: TRBJ1-3
cdr3_aa: CASSLGASSGNTIYF
cdr3_nt: TGTGCCAGCAGCCTCGGGGCTAGCTCTGGAAACACCATATATTTT

cdr3_length: 19
d_call: TRBD2
clone_size: NA
v_call: TRBV3-1/TRBV3-2
j_call: TRBJ2-1
cdr3_aa: CASSQRLAGAYSSYNEQFF
cdr3_nt: TGTGCCAGCAGCCAAAGACTAGCGGGGGCATACAGCTCCTACAATGAGCAGTTCTTC

cdr3_length: 15
d_call: NA
clone_size: NA
v_call: TRBV6-2/TRBV6-3
j_call: TRBJ1-4
cdr3_aa: CASSLAVLSNEKLFF
cdr3_nt: TGTGCCAGCAGCCTCGCCGTCCTGAGTAATGAAAAACTGTTTTTT

cdr3_length: 15
d_call: NA
clone_size: once
v_call: TRBV4-3
j_call: TRBJ2-3
cdr3_aa: CASSQDAGRTDTQYF
cdr3_nt: TGCGCCAGCAGCCAAGATGCGGGGCGAACAGATACGCAGTATTTT

cdr3_length: 14
d_call: NA
clone_size: NA
v_call: TRBV30
j_call: TRBJ2-2
cdr3_aa: CAWSVLTGTGELFF
cdr3_nt: TGTGCCTGGAGTGTACTAACAGGGACCGGGGAGCTGTTTTTT

cdr3_length: 16
d_call: NA
clone_size: NA
v_call: TRBV3-1/TRBV3-2
j_call: TRBJ1-3
cdr3_aa: CASSPQPLHSGNTIYF
cdr3_nt: TGTGCCAGCAGCCCCCAGCCTCTACACTCTGGAAACACCATATATTTT

cdr3_length: 15
d_call: NA
clone_size: NA
v_call: TRBV7-2
j_call: TRBJ1-6
cdr3_aa: CASSWAGPTNSPLHF
cdr3_nt: TGTGCCAGCAGCTGGGCGGGACCCACAAATTCACCCCTCCACTTT

cdr3_length: 14
d_call: NA
clone_size: NA
v_call: TRBV6-5
j_call: TRBJ2-3
cdr3_aa: CASSPGTSTDTQYF
cdr3_nt: TGTGCCAGCAGCCCCGGGACTTCCACAGATACGCAGTATTTT

cdr3_length: 14
d_call: TRBD1
clone_size: NA
v_call: TRBV10-3
j_call: TRBJ1-6
cdr3_aa: CAISSDRDNSPLHF
cdr3_nt: TGTGCCATCAGTAGTGACAGGGATAATTCACCCCTCCACTTT

cdr3_length: 17
d_call: TRBD2
clone_size: NA
v_call: TRBV7-2
j_call: TRBJ2-5
cdr3_aa: CASSRRTSGGPQETQYF
cdr3_nt: TGTGCCAGCAGCCGCCGGACTAGCGGGGGACCGCAAGAGACCCAGTACTTC

cdr3_length: 16
d_call: TRBD2
clone_size: NA
v_call: TRBV6-2/TRBV6-3
j_call: TRBJ2-3
cdr3_aa: CASSYGREISTDTQYF
cdr3_nt: TGTGCCAGCAGTTACGGGAGGGAGATAAGCACAGATACGCAGTATTTT

cdr3_length: 13
d_call: NA
clone_size: NA
v_call: TRBV11-2
j_call: TRBJ1-5
cdr3_aa: CASSLSPSQPQHF
cdr3_nt: TGTGCCAGCAGCTTAAGCCCGAGTCAGCCCCAGCATTTT

cdr3_length: 15
d_call: NA
clone_size: once
v_call: TRBV6-1
j_call: TRBJ1-6
cdr3_aa: CASSELFSYNSPLHF
cdr3_nt: TGTGCCAGCAGTGAATTATTCTCCTATAATTCACCCCTCCACTTT

cdr3_length: 16
d_call: NA
clone_size: once
v_call: TRBV7-9
j_call: TRBJ2-3
cdr3_aa: CASSPRQFFSWDTQYF
cdr3_nt: TGTGCCAGCAGCCCCCGACAGTTTTTTAGTTGGGATACGCAGTATTTT

cdr3_length: 16
d_call: NA
clone_size: NA
v_call: TRBV29-1
j_call: TRBJ2-1
cdr3_aa: CSVEDLGRGSYNEQFF
cdr3_nt: TGCAGCGTTGAAGATCTAGGCAGGGGCTCCTACAATGAGCAGTTCTTC

cdr3_length: 14
d_call: TRBD1
clone_size: NA
v_call: TRBV18
j_call: TRBJ1-1
cdr3_aa: CASSPTGGVTEAFF
cdr3_nt: TGTGCCAGCTCACCAACAGGGGGCGTCACTGAAGCTTTCTTT